The 9 T cell receptor beta chains below come from one sample, sequenced in a study of T cell responses to AZD1222 COVID-19 vaccine. The method was immunoSEQ multiplex PCR; TCRdb's version includes in-frame clones alone and lacks a portion of them. The sample includes about 180,000 clones, roughly 91% of them seen just once. Sequencing used peripheral blood, obtained 28 days after the second dose of the MenACWY control vaccine. The source of these receptors is an adult who received the MenACWY meningococcal vaccine as a control.

The rearrangement joins TRBV4-1 to TRBJ2-7; no reliable D call. The germline V and J ends were trimmed by 4 bases and 1 base, with 23 bases remaining between them. Per germline, CDR1 MGHRA and CDR2 YSYEKL. The CDR3 runs 18 residues. The CDR3 region is CASSPREEVGLKSYEQYF. The CDR3 DNA reads as TGCGCCAGCAGCCCCCGAGAAGAGGTAGGGCTTAAGTCCTACGAGCAGTACTTC.

The rearrangement links TRBV6-2 or TRBV6-3 to TRBJ1-2; D might be TRBD1 (5 bases). CDR1 is MNHEY, CDR2 SVGEGT, per germline. Between the trimmed V and J ends, which lost 6 bases and 0 bases, there was a span of 14 bases. CDR3 length: 15 residues. The CDR3 loop is CASSPRTPSNYGYTF. CDR3 sequence (DNA): TGTGCCAGCAGCCCAAGGACACCTTCTAACTATGGCTACACCTTC.

The chain couples TRBV19 to TRBJ1-5, with TRBD1 as a possible D gene (6 bases). CDR3 length: 13 amino acids. The V and J ends lost 6 bases and 7 bases respectively, with 13 bases between them. Per germline, CDR1 LNHDA and CDR2 SQIVND (reference sequence). The CDR3: CASRDRGEQPQHF. The CDR3 coding sequence is TGTGCCAGTAGGGACAGAGGTGAGCAGCCCCAGCATTTT.

The chain is built from TRBV24-1 and TRBJ1-2, with 8 bases lining up with TRBD1. V was clipped by 3 bases and J by 8 bases; unmatched bases: 7. The CDR3 is 14 amino acids. The V gene's germline CDR1 is KGHDR and CDR2 SFDVKD. The CDR3 coding sequence is TGTGCCACCAGTGATCGGACAGGGATAGGCGGCTACACCTTC. This encodes CATSDRTGIGGYTF.

The V and J genes are TRBV2 and TRBJ2-7; a weak D match, TRBD2 (7 bases). The V end was cut by 6 bases, the J end by 3 bases, with 12 bases between. From germline, CDR1 is SNHLY and CDR2 FYNNEI. CDR3 size: 13 residues. CDR3 sequence reads: CASRGGGGYEQYF. The DNA for the CDR3 is TGTGCCAGCAGGGGCGGGGGCGGCTACGAGCAGTACTTC.

The chain's CDR3 is CSASPTPTPLIQFF. The CDR3 DNA reads TGCAGTGCTAGTCCCACCCCAACCCCATTAATCCAGTTCTTC. The genes are TRBV20-1 and TRBJ2-1; no clear D gene. This CDR3 has 14 amino acids. Germline V CDR1 and CDR2: DFQATT, SNEGSKA (reference sequence). V lost 3 bases to trimming and J lost 13 bases, with 22 bases between them.

Here the CDR3 DNA reads TGTGCCAGCAGCTTGGGGCCCCGCACCAATTACGAGCAGTACTTC. It codes for CASSLGPRTNYEQYF. The chain couples TRBV5-5 to TRBJ2-7; D gene unclear. The V gene's germline CDR1 is SGHKS and CDR2 YYEKEE (reference sequence). The germline V and J ends were trimmed by 0 bases and 4 bases, with 14 bases remaining between them. CDR3 length equals 15 residues.

The CDR3 DNA reads as TGTGCCAGCAGTGGGACAGGGATGGGGGAGCAGTTCTTC. Translating it yields CASSGTGMGEQFF. This chain joins TRBV12-3 or TRBV12-4 and TRBJ2-1, with TRBD1 matching 9 bases. V was clipped by 5 bases and J by 10 bases; unmatched bases: 6. This CDR3 is 13 amino acids long.

The chain carries TRBV20-1 and TRBJ1-1; TRBD1 matches at 9 bases. The CDR3 spans 15 residues. The trim removed 3 bases at V and 2 bases at J, leaving 7 bases unmatched. The germline CDR1 and CDR2 sequences are DFQATT and SNEGSKA (reference sequence). The CDR3 here is CSASEQGALNTEAFF. The DNA for the CDR3 is TGCAGTGCTAGTGAACAGGGGGCATTAAACACTGAAGCTTTCTTT.